The T cell receptor (beta chain) under discussion was sequenced for a study of shared clonotypes between healthy human individuals. This clone was picked up one time. What it binds is unknown. Study-wide findings and caveats: It was observed that around 5% of naive CD4 clonotypes were shared across a handful of donors.

The CDR3 is 14 amino acids. J gave up 2 bases and V 6 bases, and 4 bases lay outside the gene matches. The V gene's germline CDR1 is MNHEY and CDR2 SVGAGI. Some 30,000 T cell genomes (about 210 ng DNA) went into each sorted-subset replicate. This table comes from immunoSEQ multiplex PCR, and its TCRdb copy is limited to in-frame clones, with some not included. The sample shows over a million clones, approximately 70% of them seen only once. The donor population consisted of healthy HIV-negative adults with no recent acute infections or vaccinations. V gene TRBV6-5 combines with J gene TRBJ2-3; 8 positions match TRBD2. The receptor's source is a man aged 18-30 years in good health. Sequencing input: memory CD4+ T cells sorted from blood. The subset here: CD45RA-negative fraction. This CDR3 reads CASRAAGVTDTQYF. The CDR3 DNA is TGTGCCAGCAGAGCAGCGGGAGTCACAGATACGCAGTATTTT.